This entry lists 30 T cell receptor beta chains sequenced from one sample in a study of shared clonotypes between healthy human individuals. The repertoire was sequenced with immunoSEQ multiplex PCR; TCRdb's copy has only in-frame clones and lacks some. The sample has 1.6 million or so clones; 98% are singletons. The sample was naive CD4+ T cells sorted from blood. As to subset: CD45RA+ positively selected. The receptor source for this set is a man aged 25-45 years in good health.

The chain couples TRBV28 to TRBJ1-5; TRBD1 might be the D (5 bases). Germline CDR1 MDHEN, CDR2 SYDVKM. V shed 5 bases and J shed 4 bases, with 18 bases lying between them. This CDR3 comprises 16 residues. The CDR3 DNA reads TGTGCCAGCAGTACTACCGCGGGGCAAAGGAATCAGCCCCAGCATTTT. Amino acids: CASSTTAGQRNQPQHF. The full variable domain, with the rest looked up from reference TRBV28 and TRBJ1-5, is DVKVTQSSRYLVKRTGEKVFLECVQDMDHENMFWYRQDPGLGLRLIYFSYDVKMKEKGDIPEGYSVSREKKERFSLILESASTNQTSMYLCASSTTAGQRNQPQHFGDGTRLSIL.

The chain recombines TRBV5-4 with TRBJ2-3, with a possible D match to TRBD2 (6 bases). Germline CDR1 and CDR2: SGHNT and YYREEE (reference sequence). Trimming cost V 4 bases and J 6 bases, with 15 bases left between them. The CDR3 totals 14 residues. The CDR3 here is CASSPGTRRDTQYF. CDR3 bases: TGTGCCAGCAGCCCGGGGACTCGAAGGGATACGCAGTATTTT.

This chain links TRBV6-1 with TRBJ2-2; 8 bases align to TRBD1. The length of the CDR3 is 15 residues. Germline values: CDR1 MNHNS, CDR2 SASEGT. Trimming at V came to 6 bases and at J to 3 bases, leaving 6 bases not matched to a gene. The CDR3: CASRGMTGDTGELFF. The DNA for the CDR3 is TGTGCCAGCAGGGGGATGACAGGGGACACCGGGGAGCTGTTTTTT.

The gene calls are TRBV29-1 and TRBJ2-7; 11 bases line up with TRBD2. Germline V gives CDR1 SQVTM, CDR2 ANQGSEA. J gave up 4 bases and V 5 bases, and 13 bases lay outside the gene matches. This CDR3 contains 16 residues. The CDR3 here is CSVRLAGGFVTYEQYF. DNA of the CDR3: TGCAGCGTTCGATTAGCGGGAGGGTTCGTTACTTACGAGCAGTACTTC.

The gene calls are TRBV9 and TRBJ2-2, with 8 bases matching TRBD2. The J segment lost 9 bases and the V segment lost 2 bases, leaving 12 bases of the junction unmatched. Germline V gene sequence: CDR1 SGDLS, CDR2 YYNGEE. This CDR3 is built from 16 residues. In DNA form, the CDR3 reads TGTGCCAGCAGCGTGCAGGGGACTAGAAGTGGAAGGGAGCTGTTTTTT. This codes for CASSVQGTRSGRELFF.

The chain is built from TRBV28 and TRBJ1-2, with 7 bases that match TRBD1. Germline CDR1 reads MDHEN; CDR2 reads SYDVKM. The CDR3 sequence is 15 residues long. J was trimmed by 1 base and V by 3 bases; bases with no gene match: 5. The CDR3 region has the DNA TGTGCCAGCAGTTTGATTGACAGGGATAACTATGGCTACACCTTC. Residues: CASSLIDRDNYGYTF.

The V and J genes are TRBV10-3 and TRBJ2-1; 8 bases line up with TRBD2. Germline V lookup: CDR1 ENHRY, CDR2 SYGVKD. The CDR3 runs 13 residues. The V and J ends lost 8 bases and 7 bases, in that order; junction bases with no gene match: 7. As DNA, the CDR3 is TGTGCCATCGGAGGACTAGCTAAGAATGAGCAGTTCTTC. This encodes CAIGGLAKNEQFF.

The rearrangement links TRBV28 to TRBJ1-5, with TRBD1 matching over 8 bases. From germline, CDR1 is MDHEN and CDR2 SYDVKM. The CDR3 is made up of 14 amino acids. Trimming at V came to 6 bases and at J to 5 bases, leaving 6 bases not matched to a gene. The DNA for the CDR3 is TGTGCCAGCAGGTTACAGGGGGGTCATCAGCCCCAGCATTTT. This codes for CASRLQGGHQPQHF.

As DNA, the CDR3 is TGTGCCAGCAGCCTACAGCCTAGTACAGATACGCAGTATTTT. As protein: CASSLQPSTDTQYF. The chain is built from TRBV7-3 and TRBJ2-3; D not resolved. V was clipped by 5 bases and J by 3 bases, with 12 bases between them. The germline gives CDR1 SGHTA, CDR2 FQGTGA. This CDR3 comprises 14 residues.

This clone came up once. The V gene is TRBV19, the J gene TRBJ2-7, with 9 bases matching TRBD1. Germline CDR1 and CDR2: LNHDA and SQIVND (reference sequence). The CDR3 covers 18 residues. Trimming at V came to 1 base and at J to 5 bases, leaving 15 bases not matched to a gene. CDR3 bases: TGTGCCAGTAGTATAGCCCGTCTGGCCGGACAGGGGTCCCACGAGCAGTACTTC. As protein: CASSIARLAGQGSHEQYF. Full variable domain (rest looked up from reference TRBV19 and TRBJ2-7): DGGITQSPKYLFRKEGQNVTLSCEQNLNHDAMYWYRQDPGQGLRLIYYSQIVNDFQKGDIAEGYSVSREKKESFPLTVTSAQKNPTAFYLCASSIARLAGQGSHEQYFGPGTRLTVT.

As to this clone: This specimen includes other DNA sequences encoding the same CDR3. The rearrangement links TRBV9 to TRBJ2-1; TRBD2 matches 7 bases. The CDR3 has 16 amino acids. Germline lookup yields CDR1 SGDLS and CDR2 YYNGEE. V dropped 3 bases and J dropped 4; count of bases not matched to a gene: 10. The CDR3 region is CASSARLAGPYNEQFF. The CDR3 DNA sequence: TGTGCCAGCAGCGCCCGACTAGCCGGTCCTTACAATGAGCAGTTCTTC.

This clone was detected only once. The rearrangement joins TRBV19 to TRBJ2-7; D may correspond to TRBD1 or TRBD2 (5 bases each). V was shortened by 8 bases and J by 5 bases, with 19 bases between the two germline ends. The germline V gene encodes CDR1 LNHDA and CDR2 SQIVND (reference sequence). CDR3 length equals 14 residues. As DNA, the CDR3 is TGTGCCAGTTCTCGGTCGAGTCGAGGGGACGAGCAGTACTTC. Amino acids: CASSRSSRGDEQYF.

This clone has only one observation. The chain recombines TRBV18 with TRBJ1-1; perhaps TRBD1 as D (5 bases). V lost 2 bases, J lost 6 bases, and 10 bases lay in between. Germline V CDR1 and CDR2: KGHSH, LQKENI. The CDR3 is 13 amino acids. In nucleotides, the CDR3 is TGTGCCAGCTCACCATCTGGGGGGTCTGAAGCTTTCTTT. Protein sequence: CASSPSGGSEAFF.

Remarks on this clone: The sample holds other DNA sequences that translate to the same CDR3. This rearrangement joins TRBV18 to TRBJ2-7; the D gene is possibly TRBD2 (7 bases). Trimming took off 3 bases at V and 4 bases at J, with 13 bases between the two ends. Germline CDR1 and CDR2: KGHSH and LQKENI. The length of the CDR3 is 14 residues. CDR3 protein: CASSPGGGRYEQYF. Here the CDR3 DNA reads TGTGCCAGCTCACCGGGCGGGGGCAGGTACGAGCAGTACTTC.

This rearrangement joins TRBV27 to TRBJ2-7, with D uncertain. The V gene lost 2 bases and the J gene lost 6 bases, with 5 bases spanning the gap. Germline V lookup: CDR1 MNHEY, CDR2 SMNVEV (reference sequence). The CDR3 contains 11 residues. The CDR3 region is CASSLMVEQYF. The CDR3 coding sequence is TGTGCCAGCAGTTTAATGGTCGAGCAGTACTTC.

The V call is TRBV18, the J call TRBJ2-2; TRBD2 aligns across 10 bases. The CDR3 runs 19 residues. Per germline, CDR1 KGHSH and CDR2 LQKENI. J gave up 1 base and V 3 bases, and 11 bases lay outside the gene matches. Here the CDR3 reads CASSPRNVAGGENTGELFF. CDR3 in DNA: TGTGCCAGCTCACCCAGAAATGTAGCGGGAGGAGAGAACACCGGGGAGCTGTTTTTT.

The chain joins TRBV5-1 to TRBJ2-5; D not certain. The CDR3 covers 14 residues. Germline CDR1 SGHRS, CDR2 YFSETQ. V was shortened by 4 bases and J by 2 bases, with 12 bases between the two germline ends. CDR3 residues: CASSPPRVQETQYF. CDR3 bases: TGCGCCAGCAGCCCCCCCCGGGTACAAGAGACCCAGTACTTC.

V and J are TRBV18 and TRBJ1-5, with TRBD1 identical over 7 bases. This CDR3 has 14 residues. Germline-derived CDR1 and CDR2 are KGHSH and LQKENI. V trimming: 5 bases; J trimming: 3 bases; junction bases outside the gene matches: 4. The CDR3 coding sequence is TGTGCCAGCTCATCTGGACAGGACAATCAGCCCCAGCATTTT. Its protein product is CASSSGQDNQPQHF.

V is TRBV5-1 and J is TRBJ2-7; TRBD2 is a possible D gene (5 bases). CDR1 is SGHRS and CDR2 is YFSETQ in the germline V gene. The CDR3 has 13 residues. The V gene lost 2 bases and the J gene lost 3 bases, with 9 bases spanning the gap. The chain's CDR3 is CASSFDGLYEQYF. DNA for the CDR3: TGCGCCAGCAGCTTCGACGGACTCTACGAGCAGTACTTC.

This CDR3 reads CASSHGTAYGYTF. Here the CDR3 DNA reads TGTGCCAGCAGCCATGGGACAGCCTATGGCTACACCTTC. The V call is TRBV14, the J call TRBJ1-2; 7 bases are shared with TRBD1. This CDR3 has 13 amino acids. The ends lost 3 bases at V and 4 bases at J; junction bases unmatched: 2. Germline CDR1 is SGHDN and CDR2 is FVKESK.

The chain has TRBV2 and TRBJ2-1; the D is unclear. The V end lost 11 bases, the J end lost 3 bases, and 5 bases lay between the germline ends. This CDR3 region has 10 residues. Germline V lookup: CDR1 SNHLY, CDR2 FYNNEI. CDR3 sequence (DNA): TGTGCCGGATTCTACAATGAGCAGTTCTTC. This sequence encodes CAGFYNEQFF.

This chain joins TRBV11-2 and TRBJ2-7; 10 bases agree with TRBD1. Germline CDR1 SGHAT, CDR2 FQNNGV. The CDR3 loop spans 14 amino acids. The V segment lost 5 bases and the J segment 2 bases; nucleotides outside the gene matches: 3. The CDR3 DNA reads as TGTGCCAGCAGCCGGACAGGGGGGACCTACGAGCAGTACTTC. Protein: CASSRTGGTYEQYF.

CDR3 region: CASSTVYEQYF. The CDR3 DNA reads TGTGCCAGCAGCACCGTTTACGAGCAGTACTTC. The V call is TRBV11-2, the J call TRBJ2-7; no reliable D call. This CDR3 is built from 11 residues. Germline V gene lookup returns CDR1 SGHAT and CDR2 FQNNGV. V shed 5 bases and J shed 4 bases, with 6 bases lying between them.

The chain combines TRBV7-9 with TRBJ2-1; D is unresolved. The V gene's germline CDR1 is SEHNR and CDR2 FQNEAQ (reference sequence). CDR3 length equals 12 residues. Trimming shortened V by 5 bases and J by 4 bases, and 6 bases separated the two germline ends. CDR3 DNA sequence: TGTGCCAGCAGCCCACTGTACAATGAGCAGTTCTTC. Its translation is CASSPLYNEQFF.

This sequence joins TRBV11-2 and TRBJ2-2, with D perhaps TRBD2 (6 bases). The CDR3 has 14 residues. Trimming removed 3 bases at V and 6 bases at J, with 11 bases between. Germline V gene lookup returns CDR1 SGHAT and CDR2 FQNNGV. The CDR3 here is CASSLILAAGELFF. Written as DNA, the CDR3 is TGTGCCAGCAGCTTGATACTAGCCGCCGGGGAGCTGTTTTTT.

The chain employs TRBV28 and TRBJ2-1; tentative D call: TRBD2 (7 bases). V was cut by 5 bases and J by 3 bases, with 17 bases left in between. The CDR3 runs to 16 residues. Germline V gene sequence: CDR1 MDHEN, CDR2 SYDVKM. CDR3 coding DNA: TGTGCCAGCAGTCCGCGAGGGGGGGTTTACTACAATGAGCAGTTCTTC. Translated: CASSPRGGVYYNEQFF.

CDR3 DNA sequence: TGTGCCAGTAGTCCAGGGACAGCTAACTATGGCTACACCTTC. Encoded protein: CASSPGTANYGYTF. The V call is TRBV19, the J call TRBJ1-2, with 7 bases matching TRBD1. CDR3 length: 14 amino acids. Germline V gene data show CDR1 as LNHDA and CDR2 as SQIVND (reference sequence). Trimming at V came to 5 bases and at J to 0 bases, leaving 3 bases not matched to a gene.

The chain employs TRBV5-5 and TRBJ2-5; 7 nucleotides align to TRBD2. CDR1 SGHKS and CDR2 YYEKEE come from the germline V gene (reference sequence). The CDR3 is made up of 14 amino acids. The V gene end was trimmed by 0 bases and the J gene end by 12 bases; junction bases not matched to a gene: 11. CDR3 protein: CASSLGTGPGREYF. The CDR3 region has the DNA TGTGCCAGCAGCTTGGGGACGGGACCAGGGAGGGAGTACTTC.

The chain links TRBV9 to TRBJ2-1; 7 nucleotides line up with TRBD2. CDR3 size: 15 residues. Germline CDR1 is SGDLS and CDR2 is YYNGEE. Trimming removed 3 bases from V and 5 bases from J; junction bases left unmatched: 8. CDR3 in amino acids: CASSGGGPSNNEQFF. The CDR3 DNA is TGTGCCAGCAGCGGGGGAGGGCCTTCAAACAATGAGCAGTTCTTC.

The rearrangement uses TRBV6-6 and TRBJ1-2; 9 bases are shared with TRBD1. The CDR3 is 15 residues long. The junction had 12 bases not matched to a gene; V was cut back by 5 bases and J by 8 bases. CDR1 and CDR2 from the germline V gene are MNHNY and SVGAGI (reference sequence). In DNA form, the CDR3 reads TGTGCCAGCAGTCCTCCGGGACAGGGCATCTGGGGCTACACCTTC. Encoded protein: CASSPPGQGIWGYTF.